The text below deals with one TCR beta chain. These data are taken from a study of blood T cell repertoires in COVID-19. Study-level background: Both acute and convalescent COVID-19 samples were obtained from the United States, Italy and Spain.

Here immunoSEQ multiplex PCR was the method, and the copy in TCRdb shows in-frame clones only, minus some. The data show 180,000 or so clones, with 86% seen just once and more than 7.5% held by the top ten. Participants were aged roughly 18 to 90 years, lived in about 26 US areas, and enrolled virtually. Resolution of symptoms, clearance, or two negative PCRs was present in recovered Cohort 3 donors. After removal of 7 bases from V and 1 base from J, the junction contained 6 bases not matched to a gene. Germline CDR1 SNHLY, CDR2 FYNNEI. CDR3 size: 15 residues. Sequencing was carried out using PBMCs or T cells enriched from blood (not recorded which). This receptor was obtained from a woman under 40 who had recovered from COVID-19. The J gene is TRBJ2-2, the V gene TRBV2, with 7 bases that match TRBD2. As DNA, the CDR3 is TGTGCCAGCAAGAAGACTAGCTTGAACACCGGGGAGCTGTTTTTT. Its translation is CASKKTSLNTGELFF.